The 17 T cell receptor beta chains below were found in one sample sequenced in a study of blood T cell repertoires in COVID-19. Data came from immunoSEQ multiplex PCR; TCRdb stores just in-frame clones and leaves some out. Of some 380,000 clones listed, roughly 77% are singletons. Source material: peripheral blood. The receptors shown here come from a human donor with acute or convalescent COVID-19. The donor label of this sample is uncertain.

In its sample, this clone was seen a few times. J is TRBJ2-2 and V is TRBV7-2, with D perhaps TRBD2 (5 bases). The V gene lost 5 bases and the J gene lost 0 bases, with 10 bases spanning the gap. Germline values: CDR1 SGHTA, CDR2 FQGNSA. The CDR3 extends over 15 amino acids. The CDR3 nucleotides read TGTGCCAGCAGCCCGGGGAGAGCGAACACCGGGGAGCTGTTTTTT. Its protein is CASSPGRANTGELFF.

The J gene is TRBJ1-3, the V gene TRBV7-9; D not certain. Deletions cut 2 bases from V and 2 bases from J, with 4 bases between. The germline V gene encodes CDR1 SEHNR and CDR2 FQNEAQ (reference sequence). The CDR3 is 13 residues long. The chain's CDR3 is CASSLRAGNTIYF. The DNA of the CDR3 is TGTGCCAGCAGCTTACGGGCTGGAAACACCATATATTTT. The full variable domain, rest sourced from reference TRBV7-9 and TRBJ1-3, is DTGVSQNPRHKITKRGQNVTFRCDPISEHNRLYWYRQTLGQGPEFLTYFQNEAQLEKSRLLSDRFSAERPKGSFSTLEIQRTEQGDSAMYLCASSLRAGNTIYFGEGSWLTVV.

This chain links TRBV11-2 with TRBJ2-1, with TRBD2 matching 9 bases. V lost 6 bases and J lost 7; bases outside the gene matches: 13. The CDR3 runs 16 residues. Germline V gives CDR1 SGHAT, CDR2 FQNNGV. The CDR3 loop is CASRTQGLASRNEQFF. CDR3 DNA: TGTGCCAGCAGAACACAAGGACTAGCGTCCAGAAATGAGCAGTTCTTC.

This sequence joins TRBV19 and TRBJ2-1, with TRBD2 as a possible D gene (5 bases). CDR1 LNHDA and CDR2 SQIVND come from the germline V gene (reference sequence). Trimming stripped 5 bases from V and 4 bases from J, with 9 bases between. The CDR3 is 13 residues long. The CDR3 DNA follows: TGTGCCAGTAGTCTCAGCGGATACAATGAGCAGTTCTTC. Translating gives CASSLSGYNEQFF.

This clone was counted a few times. This chain uses TRBV7-9 with TRBJ2-1, with TRBD2 matching over 12 bases. Germline CDR1 SEHNR, CDR2 FQNEAQ (reference sequence). The CDR3 totals 17 residues. V was clipped by 7 bases and J by 8 bases; unmatched bases: 15. For the CDR3, the DNA is TGTGCCAGCACCTCACGGTATGGCGCTAGCGGGAGGGATGAGCAGTTCTTC. The encoded protein is CASTSRYGASGRDEQFF.

The genes are TRBV30 and TRBJ2-7, with 9 bases identical to TRBD2. This CDR3 spans 15 amino acids. Unmatched junction bases numbered 8, after V lost 3 bases and J lost 2 bases. Looked up from germline, CDR1 is GTSNPN and CDR2 is SVGIG (reference sequence). CDR3 DNA: TGTGCCTGGAGGGGTCTAGCGGGGCTTCCCTACGAGCAGTACTTC. Translation: CAWRGLAGLPYEQYF.

This clone was detected only a few times. Distinct nucleotide sequences in the sample also encode this CDR3. The rearrangement links TRBV30 to TRBJ1-1; TRBD1 matches at 9 bases. The CDR3 covers 11 residues. The germline V gene has CDR1 GTSNPN and CDR2 SVGIG (reference sequence). The V and J ends lost 5 bases and 8 bases, in that order; junction bases with no gene match: 3. The CDR3 DNA is TGTGCCTGGGCCGGGACAGGGGAAGCTTTCTTT. Translation gives CAWAGTGEAFF.

The chain uses TRBV5-1 and TRBJ1-1; the D gene is possibly TRBD1 (6 bases). This CDR3 comprises 15 residues. In germline, CDR1 is SGHRS, CDR2 YFSETQ. Trimming took 2 bases from V and 4 from J, leaving 15 bases between them. The CDR3 DNA follows: TGCGCCAGCAGCTTTCGGGGGGCCCAGGTCACTGAAGCTTTCTTT. This translates into CASSFRGAQVTEAFF.

In this sample, this clone turned up once. The chain has TRBV7-8 and TRBJ2-2; TRBD1 matches 8 bases. This CDR3 contains 15 residues. V lost 2 bases and J lost 6; bases outside the gene matches: 5. Germline CDR1 reads SGHVS; CDR2 reads FQNEAQ. The CDR3 region is CASSLTGGRPGELFF. CDR3 in DNA: TGTGCCAGCAGCTTAACAGGGGGTCGTCCCGGGGAGCTGTTTTTT.

This clone has just a few counts. The chain uses TRBV7-6 and TRBJ1-4; tentatively, D is TRBD1 (5 bases). Germline V gives CDR1 SGHVS, CDR2 FNYEAQ. CDR3 length: 14 residues. Trimming took off 3 bases at V and 7 bases at J, with 12 bases between the two ends. The CDR3 loop is CASSLRGGSEKLFF. Here the CDR3 DNA reads TGTGCCAGCAGCTTGCGGGGGGGGAGTGAAAAACTGTTTTTT.

This clone turned up a few times. The chain carries TRBV28 and TRBJ1-6; TRBD1 agrees at 7 bases. Germline values: CDR1 MDHEN, CDR2 SYDVKM. The CDR3 has 18 amino acids. V trimming: 5 bases; J trimming: 6 bases; junction bases outside the gene matches: 16. The CDR3 spells CASSETGQLIFLNSPLHF. The CDR3 bases are TGTGCCAGCAGTGAAACGGGACAGCTCATCTTCCTTAATTCACCCCTCCACTTT. Together with reference TRBV28 and TRBJ1-6, the CDR3 gives the full variable domain: DVKVTQSSRYLVKRTGEKVFLECVQDMDHENMFWYRQDPGLGLRLIYFSYDVKMKEKGDIPEGYSVSREKKERFSLILESASTNQTSMYLCASSETGQLIFLNSPLHFGNGTRLTVT.

CDR3 sequence reads: CASSVRDRDGYTF. The DNA for the CDR3 is TGTGCCAGCAGCGTCCGGGACAGGGATGGCTACACCTTC. The chain links TRBV7-9 to TRBJ1-2; 9 bases are a match to TRBD1. CDR1 SEHNR and CDR2 FQNEAQ come from the germline V gene (reference sequence). The ends lost 5 bases at V and 6 bases at J; junction bases unmatched: 4. CDR3 length: 13 residues.

The chain is built from TRBV4-1 and TRBJ1-4; D is possibly TRBD1 (6 bases). The V gene lost 2 bases and the J gene lost 8 bases, with 9 bases spanning the gap. CDR3 length: 13 residues. CDR1 and CDR2 from the germline V gene are MGHRA and YSYEKL. CDR3 residues: CASSQQGTEKLFF. CDR3 nucleotides: TGCGCCAGCAGCCAACAAGGGACAGAAAAACTGTTTTTT.

The chain joins TRBV15 to TRBJ2-2, with D maybe TRBD2 (6 bases). The CDR3 runs to 16 residues. Trimming took off 1 base at V and 6 bases at J, with 15 bases between the two ends. From germline, CDR1 is LNHNV and CDR2 YYDKDF (reference sequence). The CDR3, as DNA: TGTGCCACCAGCAGAGGCCCAGGTGCGGGGTCCGGGGAGCTGTTTTTT. This translates into CATSRGPGAGSGELFF.

This clone has only one observation. The chain has TRBV7-2 and TRBJ1-2; D unresolved. The CDR3 covers 16 residues. Germline CDR1 reads SGHTA; CDR2 reads FQGNSA. V was clipped by 4 bases and J by 4 bases, with 19 bases between them. CDR3 residues: CASSYDSTSPGYGYTF. In DNA form, the CDR3 reads TGTGCCAGCAGCTACGATTCCACATCGCCGGGCTATGGCTACACCTTC.

The rearrangement uses TRBV7-9 and TRBJ1-1; 8 bases are shared with TRBD1. V shed 5 bases, J shed 1 base, and the junction held 6 bases outside the gene matches. The CDR3 has 15 amino acids. Per germline, CDR1 SEHNR and CDR2 FQNEAQ (reference sequence). This CDR3 is CASSPQGARNTEAFF. The CDR3 DNA reads as TGTGCCAGCAGCCCCCAGGGGGCCAGGAACACTGAAGCTTTCTTT.

This clone appeared once. The V and J genes are TRBV28 and TRBJ1-5, with D possibly TRBD1 on 5 matching bases. The CDR3 covers 16 residues. Per germline, CDR1 MDHEN and CDR2 SYDVKM. V lost 6 bases to trimming and J lost 4 bases, with 19 bases between them. The CDR3: CASSRGSGGVNQPQHF. The CDR3 region has the DNA TGTGCCAGCAGCCGAGGGTCGGGGGGGGTGAATCAGCCCCAGCATTTT.